A selection of T cell receptor beta chains follows, all from one sample in a study of OX40 agonist ivuxolimab in advanced cancers. Produced via immunoSEQ multiplex PCR; TCRdb's table is partial and in-frame only. The sample comprises tens of thousands of clones, about 88% of which are singletons, and under 0.4% rests with the top ten. The sample here was CD4+ or CD8+ T cells sorted from blood, taken in a trial of the OX40 agonist ivuxolimab. Source of these receptors: an adult with an advanced solid tumor such as melanoma, head and neck, liver or kidney cancer. Each CDR3 is given without its conserved first and last residue.

j_call: TRBJ2-5; v_call: TRBV5-4; cdr3_length: 9; cdr3_aa: ASSWQETQY
j_call: TRBJ1-2; v_call: TRBV7-2; cdr3_length: 11; cdr3_aa: ASSLGLEGGYT
j_call: TRBJ1-1; v_call: TRBV29-1; cdr3_length: 12; cdr3_aa: SVEQVRGNTEAF
j_call: TRBJ2-1; v_call: TRBV7-2; cdr3_length: 16; cdr3_aa: ASSGPLAGYRSYNEQF
j_call: TRBJ2-1; v_call: TRBV5-1; cdr3_length: 12; cdr3_aa: ASSLRQGKREQF
j_call: TRBJ1-2; v_call: TRBV7-2; cdr3_length: 12; cdr3_aa: ASSFGWAAYGYT
j_call: TRBJ1-2; v_call: TRBV5-8; cdr3_length: 12; cdr3_aa: ASSLGGGSAGYT
j_call: TRBJ1-1; v_call: TRBV15; cdr3_length: 12; cdr3_aa: ATSRDAQGTEAF
j_call: TRBJ2-3; v_call: TRBV19; cdr3_length: 10; cdr3_aa: ASSISRDTQY
j_call: TRBJ1-2; v_call: TRBV4-3; cdr3_length: 13; cdr3_aa: ASSQDTGGIYGYT
j_call: TRBJ2-5; v_call: TRBV4-3; cdr3_length: 12; cdr3_aa: ASSQDLWGETQY
j_call: TRBJ1-6; v_call: TRBV6-1; cdr3_length: 11; cdr3_aa: ASKENDNSPLH
j_call: TRBJ1-6; v_call: TRBV10-3; cdr3_length: 13; cdr3_aa: AIRGQGVSDSPLH
j_call: TRBJ1-2; v_call: TRBV6-6; cdr3_length: 9; cdr3_aa: ASSPNYGYT
j_call: TRBJ2-7; v_call: TRBV4-1; cdr3_length: 12; cdr3_aa: ASSQPGAGLEQY
j_call: TRBJ2-1; v_call: TRBV28; cdr3_length: 13; cdr3_aa: ASSLAGTADNEQF
j_call: TRBJ1-1; v_call: TRBV6-6; cdr3_length: 13; cdr3_aa: ATHPDRVGSTEAF
j_call: TRBJ2-7; v_call: TRBV9; cdr3_length: 12; cdr3_aa: ASSVGTSYYEQY
j_call: TRBJ2-3; v_call: TRBV27; cdr3_length: 14; cdr3_aa: ASSSAGLAGTDTQY
j_call: TRBJ2-7; v_call: TRBV7-2; cdr3_length: 13; cdr3_aa: ASRSTSGNSYEQY
j_call: TRBJ1-2; v_call: TRBV12-5; cdr3_length: 10; cdr3_aa: ASALEAYGYT
j_call: TRBJ1-1; v_call: TRBV7-3; cdr3_length: 12; cdr3_aa: ASSFGGRGTEAF
j_call: TRBJ2-3; v_call: TRBV19; cdr3_length: 13; cdr3_aa: ASGLRRSRTDTQY
j_call: TRBJ2-5; v_call: TRBV29-1; cdr3_length: 10; cdr3_aa: SVELGQETQY
j_call: TRBJ2-1; v_call: TRBV7-2; cdr3_length: 13; cdr3_aa: ASSLGVLGSNEQF
j_call: TRBJ1-1; v_call: TRBV15; cdr3_length: 9; cdr3_aa: ATSKNTEAF
j_call: TRBJ2-1; v_call: TRBV7-3; cdr3_length: 15; cdr3_aa: ASSLKSRQGSYNEQF
j_call: TRBJ2-3; v_call: TRBV7-9; cdr3_length: 12; cdr3_aa: AGGKAGVGDTQY
j_call: TRBJ2-2; v_call: TRBV5-1; cdr3_length: 15; cdr3_aa: ASSFALATSNTGELF
j_call: NA; v_call: TRBV30; cdr3_length: 9; cdr3_aa: AWSVAFIQY
j_call: TRBJ1-5; v_call: TRBV6-5; cdr3_length: 13; cdr3_aa: ASSYSAGSNQPQH
j_call: TRBJ1-1; v_call: TRBV27; cdr3_length: 12; cdr3_aa: ASSLDRVNTEAF
j_call: TRBJ1-5; v_call: TRBV4-1; cdr3_length: 13; cdr3_aa: ASSHFARDPQPQH
j_call: TRBJ1-4; v_call: TRBV15; cdr3_length: 15; cdr3_aa: ATSSLRLAIGEEKLF
j_call: TRBJ2-7; v_call: TRBV5-6; cdr3_length: 10; cdr3_aa: ASSSSSYEQY
j_call: TRBJ1-2; v_call: TRBV7-8; cdr3_length: 10; cdr3_aa: ASSLTGDGYT
j_call: TRBJ1-1; v_call: TRBV7-2; cdr3_length: 12; cdr3_aa: ASSKRTENTEAF
j_call: TRBJ1-4; v_call: TRBV18; cdr3_length: 14; cdr3_aa: ASSPTGPSTNEKLF
j_call: TRBJ2-7; v_call: TRBV7-9; cdr3_length: 11; cdr3_aa: ASSSELSYEQY
j_call: TRBJ1-5; v_call: TRBV28; cdr3_length: 12; cdr3_aa: ASSLIGNNQPQH
j_call: TRBJ1-2; v_call: TRBV5-1; cdr3_length: 16; cdr3_aa: ASSSMIGGQGSNYGYT
j_call: TRBJ2-4; v_call: TRBV7-2; cdr3_length: 14; cdr3_aa: ASSLDVSVAKNIQY
j_call: TRBJ2-1; v_call: TRBV6-5; cdr3_length: 13; cdr3_aa: ASSYGGQGTNEQF
j_call: TRBJ1-1; v_call: TRBV5-5; cdr3_length: 16; cdr3_aa: ASSSLFRAAVYDTEAF
j_call: TRBJ1-1; v_call: TRBV19; cdr3_length: 14; cdr3_aa: ASSIVLTGRNTEAF
j_call: TRBJ1-5; v_call: TRBV18; cdr3_length: 14; cdr3_aa: ASSPAIGNSNQPQH
j_call: TRBJ2-7; v_call: TRBV6-1; cdr3_length: 11; cdr3_aa: ASSITTGYEQY
j_call: TRBJ1-5; v_call: TRBV19; cdr3_length: 13; cdr3_aa: ASSFFRVRNQPQH
j_call: TRBJ1-1; v_call: TRBV7-8; cdr3_length: 13; cdr3_aa: ASSLMTVMNTEAF
j_call: TRBJ2-2; v_call: TRBV7-2; cdr3_length: 13; cdr3_aa: ASRTGESRTGELF